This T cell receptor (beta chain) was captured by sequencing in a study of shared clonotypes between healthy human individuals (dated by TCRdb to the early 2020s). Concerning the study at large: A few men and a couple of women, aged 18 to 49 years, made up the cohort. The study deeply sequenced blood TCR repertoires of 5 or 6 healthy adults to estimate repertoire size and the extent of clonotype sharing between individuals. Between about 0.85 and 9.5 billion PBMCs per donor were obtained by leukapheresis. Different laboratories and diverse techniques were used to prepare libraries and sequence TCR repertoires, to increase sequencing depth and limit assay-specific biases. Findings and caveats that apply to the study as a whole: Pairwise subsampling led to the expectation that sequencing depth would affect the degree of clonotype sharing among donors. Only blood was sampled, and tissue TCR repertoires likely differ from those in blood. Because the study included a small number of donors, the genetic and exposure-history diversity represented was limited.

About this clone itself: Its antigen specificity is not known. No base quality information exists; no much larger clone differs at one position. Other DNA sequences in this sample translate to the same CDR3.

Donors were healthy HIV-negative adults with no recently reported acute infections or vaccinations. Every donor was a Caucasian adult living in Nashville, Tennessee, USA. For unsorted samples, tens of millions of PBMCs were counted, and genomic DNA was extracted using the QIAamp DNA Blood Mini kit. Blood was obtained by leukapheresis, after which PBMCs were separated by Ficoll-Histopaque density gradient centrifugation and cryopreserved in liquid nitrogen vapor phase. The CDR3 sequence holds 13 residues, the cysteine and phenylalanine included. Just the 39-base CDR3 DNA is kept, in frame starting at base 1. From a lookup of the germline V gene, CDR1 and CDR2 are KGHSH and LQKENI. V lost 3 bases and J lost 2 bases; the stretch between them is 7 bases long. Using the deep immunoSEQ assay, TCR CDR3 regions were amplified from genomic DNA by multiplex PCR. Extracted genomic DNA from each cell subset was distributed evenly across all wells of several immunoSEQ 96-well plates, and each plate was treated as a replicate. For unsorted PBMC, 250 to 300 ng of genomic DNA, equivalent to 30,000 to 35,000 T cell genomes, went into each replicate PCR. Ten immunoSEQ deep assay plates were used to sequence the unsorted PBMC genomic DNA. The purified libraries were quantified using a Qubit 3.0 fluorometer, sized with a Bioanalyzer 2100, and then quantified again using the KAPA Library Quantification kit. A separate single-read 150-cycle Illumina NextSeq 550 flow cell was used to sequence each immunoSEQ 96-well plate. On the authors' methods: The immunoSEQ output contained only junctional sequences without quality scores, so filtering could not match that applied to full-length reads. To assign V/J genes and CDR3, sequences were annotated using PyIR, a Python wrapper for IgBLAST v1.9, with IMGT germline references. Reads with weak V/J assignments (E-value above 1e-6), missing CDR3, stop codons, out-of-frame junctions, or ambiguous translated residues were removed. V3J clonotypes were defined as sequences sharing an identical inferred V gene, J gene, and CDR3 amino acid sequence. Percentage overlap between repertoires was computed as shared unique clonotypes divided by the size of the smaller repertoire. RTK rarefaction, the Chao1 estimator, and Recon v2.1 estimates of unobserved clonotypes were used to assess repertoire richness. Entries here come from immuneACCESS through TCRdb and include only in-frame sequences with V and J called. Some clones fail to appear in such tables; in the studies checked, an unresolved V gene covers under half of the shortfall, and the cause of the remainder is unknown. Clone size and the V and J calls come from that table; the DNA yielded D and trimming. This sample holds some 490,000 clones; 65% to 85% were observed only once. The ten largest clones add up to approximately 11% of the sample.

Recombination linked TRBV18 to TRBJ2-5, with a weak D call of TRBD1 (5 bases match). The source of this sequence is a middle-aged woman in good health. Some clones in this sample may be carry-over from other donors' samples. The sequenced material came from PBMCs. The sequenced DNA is TGTGCCAGCTCACCGACAGATCAAGAGACCCAGTACTTC. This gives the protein CASSPTDQETQYF.